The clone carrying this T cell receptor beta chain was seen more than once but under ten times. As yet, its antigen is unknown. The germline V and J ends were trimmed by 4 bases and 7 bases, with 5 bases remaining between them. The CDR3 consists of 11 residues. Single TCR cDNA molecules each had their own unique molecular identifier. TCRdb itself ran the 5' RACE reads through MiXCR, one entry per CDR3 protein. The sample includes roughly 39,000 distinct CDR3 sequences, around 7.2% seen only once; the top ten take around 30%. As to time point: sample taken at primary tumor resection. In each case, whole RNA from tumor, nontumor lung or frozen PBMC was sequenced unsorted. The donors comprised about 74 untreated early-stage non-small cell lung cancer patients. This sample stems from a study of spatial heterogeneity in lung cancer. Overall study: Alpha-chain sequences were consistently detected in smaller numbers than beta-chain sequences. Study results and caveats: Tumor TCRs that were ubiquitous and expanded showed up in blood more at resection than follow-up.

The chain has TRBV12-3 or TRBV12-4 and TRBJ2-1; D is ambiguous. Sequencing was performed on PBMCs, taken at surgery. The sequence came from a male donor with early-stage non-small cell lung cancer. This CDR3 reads CASSWGNEQFF. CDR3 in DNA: TGTGCCAGCAGTTGGGGTAATGAGCAGTTCTTC.